The 32 T cell receptor beta chains listed next were all sequenced from one sample in a study of T cells in Graves' hyperthyroidism and ophthalmopathy. Amplification of TCR beta CDR3 regions was performed using RNA transcripts as template. Using the HTBI primer set, a first-round RT-PCR was run on the TCR CDR3. MiXCR was run by TCRdb on the multiplex PCR reads, yielding one entry per CDR3 protein. This sample has 350,000 to 400,000 distinct CDR3 sequences, with about a fifth found just once. Sequencing used blood. The receptors come from a woman between 18 and 30 years old with Graves' hyperthyroidism.

This clonotype has ten or more counts. This chain joins TRBV5-1 and TRBJ1-5; 7 nucleotides align to TRBD1. This CDR3 is built from 14 residues. CDR1 and CDR2 from the germline V gene are SGHRS and YFSETQ. The trim removed 0 bases at V and 6 bases at J, leaving 3 bases unmatched. The CDR3 DNA reads as TGCGCCAGCAGCTTGGGACAGGGCTCTCAGCCCCAGCATTTT. Translating gives CASSLGQGSQPQHF.

At least ten counts were recorded for this clonotype. The J gene is TRBJ2-2, the V gene TRBV18; TRBD2 matches 7 bases. The CDR3 is 18 amino acids. CDR1 is KGHSH, CDR2 LQKENI, per germline. V trimming: 3 bases; J trimming: 0 bases; junction bases outside the gene matches: 10. In DNA, the CDR3 is TGTGCCAGCTCACCCCAACCCCAAGCGGGGACGAACACCGGGGAGCTGTTTTTT. Its translation is CASSPQPQAGTNTGELFF.

The sample holds many counts of this clonotype. The chain couples TRBV20-1 to TRBJ2-2; the D gene could be TRBD1 or TRBD2 (5 bases each). Germline lookup yields CDR1 DFQATT and CDR2 SNEGSKA (reference sequence). V dropped 5 bases and J dropped 6 bases, with 13 bases sitting between them. The CDR3 is made up of 13 amino acids. The CDR3 loop is CSARDRWAGELFF. CDR3 nucleotides: TGCAGTGCTCGGGACCGATGGGCCGGGGAGCTGTTTTTT.

The V gene is TRBV28, the J gene TRBJ2-5; 9 positions match TRBD1. V shed 4 bases and J 2 bases; nucleotides not matched to a gene: 11. From germline, CDR1 is MDHEN and CDR2 SYDVKM. CDR3 length: 17 amino acids. The CDR3 protein is CASSSRWDREAQETQYF. The CDR3 DNA is TGTGCCAGCAGTTCCCGATGGGACAGGGAGGCTCAAGAGACCCAGTACTTC.

In regard to this clonotype: One end of the junction does not line up with germline, which may come from a read error. The chain is built from TRBV11-1 and TRBJ1-1; the D gene is possibly TRBD1 (5 bases). The CDR3 is 13 amino acids. CDR1 is SGHAT, CDR2 FQDESV, per germline (reference sequence). The CDR3 region has the DNA TGTGCCAGCAGCTTGGGGGACGGCACTGAAGCTTGCTTT. This sequence encodes CASSLGDGTEACF.

This clonotype was counted at least ten times. This rearrangement joins TRBV30 to TRBJ1-5; 10 bases fit TRBD1. Germline loops: CDR1 GTSNPN, CDR2 SVGIG (reference sequence). Trimming took 5 bases from V and 5 from J; bases not matched to a gene: 6. This CDR3 region has 14 residues. CDR3 loop: CAWGDRGLDQPQHF. In DNA form, the CDR3 reads TGTGCCTGGGGAGACAGGGGGCTAGATCAGCCCCAGCATTTT.

Concerning this clonotype itself: An end of the junction differs from the germline gene, which may be a read error. The chain is built from TRBV29-1 and TRBJ2-4, with 7 bases that match TRBD2. Germline CDR1 SQVTM, CDR2 ANQGSEA. CDR3 size: 14 residues. CDR3 in amino acids: CSVGGSQELNIKYF. The CDR3 DNA sequence: TGCAGCGTGGGAGGGAGTCAGGAGCTCAACATTAAGTACTTC.

This clonotype was recorded at least ten times. The gene calls are TRBV7-3 and TRBJ2-2, with a weak D call TRBD2 (5 bases). Germline V CDR1 and CDR2: SGHTA, FQGTGA. This CDR3 region has 15 residues. The V and J ends lost 5 bases and 0 bases respectively, with 10 bases between them. CDR3: CASSPRGPNTGELFF. The DNA for the CDR3 is TGTGCCAGCAGCCCTCGAGGGCCGAACACCGGGGAGCTGTTTTTT.

This clonotype was seen ten or more times. The DNA for the CDR3 is TGCAGTGCTAGAGATGGGACAGGGCGGGAAGAGACCCAGTACTTC. This encodes CSARDGTGREETQYF. The chain employs TRBV20-1 and TRBJ2-5; 9 bases are shared with TRBD1. Germline loops: CDR1 DFQATT, CDR2 SNEGSKA (reference sequence). This CDR3 is built from 15 residues. With V trimmed by 0 bases and J by 3 bases, 5 bases remained unmatched.

This clonotype was seen many times. As DNA, the CDR3 is TGTGCCAGCAGTAATCACGACAGTACTGGAAACACCATATATTTT. It is translated as CASSNHDSTGNTIYF. The rearrangement joins TRBV28 to TRBJ1-3; tentative D call: TRBD1 (5 bases). The V gene lost 5 bases and the J gene lost 2 bases, with 13 bases spanning the gap. The germline V gene has CDR1 MDHEN and CDR2 SYDVKM. This CDR3 is built from 15 residues.

The sample holds many counts of this clonotype. The rearrangement joins TRBV28 to TRBJ2-5, with a possible D match to TRBD1 (5 bases). Germline CDR1 reads MDHEN; CDR2 reads SYDVKM. The CDR3 spans 13 residues. V lost 10 bases to trimming and J lost 5 bases, with 17 bases between them. CDR3: CATNQGGRETQYF. CDR3 bases: TGTGCCACCAACCAGGGCGGCCGGGAGACCCAGTACTTC.

The rearrangement uses TRBV12-3 or TRBV12-4 and TRBJ2-2; 8 nucleotides align to TRBD1. After removal of 7 bases from V and 6 bases from J, the junction contained 10 bases not matched to a gene. The CDR3 spans 15 residues. CDR3 in amino acids: CASTPGQGYPGELFF. Written as DNA, the CDR3 is TGTGCCAGCACCCCCGGACAGGGATACCCCGGGGAGCTGTTTTTT.

This clonotype occurred many times. The rearrangement links TRBV12-3 or TRBV12-4 to TRBJ2-7, with D tentatively TRBD2 (5 bases). The CDR3 spans 14 residues. V lost 3 bases, J lost 5 bases, and 14 bases lay in between. This CDR3 reads CASSFGGRVDEQYF. Here the CDR3 DNA reads TGTGCCAGCAGTTTCGGAGGCCGAGTAGACGAGCAGTACTTC.

This clonotype came up many times. The V and J genes are TRBV12-3 or TRBV12-4 and TRBJ1-2; D is possibly TRBD1 (6 bases). The length of the CDR3 is 12 residues. V dropped 3 bases and J dropped 6 bases, with 8 bases sitting between them. The CDR3 spells CASSFYRDGYTF. CDR3 in DNA: TGTGCCAGCAGTTTTTACAGGGATGGCTACACCTTC.

This clonotype was seen repeatedly, ten times or more. The chain links TRBV12-3 or TRBV12-4 to TRBJ1-5, with 8 bases aligning to TRBD1. V trimming: 8 bases; J trimming: 3 bases; junction bases outside the gene matches: 12. This CDR3 region has 16 residues. The CDR3 is CASGWAGGRNNQPQHF. Here the CDR3 DNA reads TGTGCCAGCGGTTGGGCAGGGGGCAGGAACAATCAGCCCCAGCATTTT.

On this clonotype itself: An end of the junction does not agree with germline; a read error may underlie this. This chain joins TRBV12-3 or TRBV12-4 and TRBJ1-2; D remains unclear. The CDR3 contains 14 residues. The CDR3 sequence: CASTPGRAYYGYTF. CDR3 DNA sequence: TGTGCCAGCACTCCGGGCCGAGCATACTATGGTTACACCTTC.

This clonotype was seen at least ten times. Being one base from a much bigger clone, this may be a read error. The chain joins TRBV6-1 to TRBJ2-7, with D unclear. V shed 2 bases and J shed 2 bases, with 7 bases lying between them. Germline assignment: CDR1 MNHNS and CDR2 SASEGT. This CDR3 contains 13 residues. The CDR3 DNA reads as TGTGCCAGCAGTGAAAGGGATACCTACGAGCAGTACTTC. Protein product: CASSERDTYEQYF.

Turning to this clonotype: A much larger clone is a single base away; this may be a read error. J is TRBJ1-2 and V is TRBV7-2, with D hard to call. Germline V CDR1 and CDR2: SGHTA, FQGNSA. This CDR3 comprises 15 residues. Between the trimmed V and J ends, which lost 9 bases and 0 bases, there was a span of 17 bases. The CDR3 DNA reads as TGTGCCAGGACCTTTAAGACGTTGACTAACTATGGCTACACCTTC. It translates to CARTFKTLTNYGYTF.

This clonotype was recorded at least ten times. The rearrangement uses TRBV6-4 and TRBJ1-1; no reliable D call. The CDR3 contains 11 residues. Germline-derived CDR1 and CDR2 are MRHNA and SNTAGT. The V end was cut by 0 bases, the J end by 9 bases, with 5 bases between. The CDR3 loop is CASSDSEKAFF. CDR3 bases: TGTGCCAGCAGTGACTCAGAAAAAGCTTTCTTT.

This clonotype was detected a few times. The gene calls are TRBV11-2 and TRBJ2-5; a possible D gene is TRBD2 (6 bases). The ends were cut back, 5 bases at V and 4 bases at J, with 14 bases in the middle. In germline, CDR1 is SGHAT, CDR2 FQNNGV. There are 14 residues in the CDR3. CDR3 sequence reads: CASSLSPGGETQYF. The CDR3 bases are TGTGCCAGCAGCCTAAGCCCCGGGGGAGAGACCCAGTACTTC.

The rearrangement uses TRBV28 and TRBJ2-7; D may be TRBD2 (6 bases). This CDR3 has 17 residues. Germline CDR1 is MDHEN and CDR2 is SYDVKM. V was shortened by 2 bases and J by 0 bases, with 17 bases between the two germline ends. The CDR3 sequence is CASSLTEGATSSYEQYF. DNA of the CDR3: TGTGCCAGCAGTTTAACCGAGGGAGCGACTAGCTCCTACGAGCAGTACTTC.

The chain is built from TRBV11-2 and TRBJ1-1, with a tentative D call TRBD1 (5 bases). The CDR3 runs 17 residues. Germline V CDR1 and CDR2: SGHAT, FQNNGV. The ends were cut back, 5 bases at V and 0 bases at J, with 19 bases in the middle. The CDR3 nucleotides read TGTGCCAGCAGCCGCAAGACAGTCTCCACCCTGAACACTGAAGCTTTCTTT. Translation: CASSRKTVSTLNTEAFF.

This clonotype has more than one count but fewer than ten. The chain joins TRBV11-1 to TRBJ1-6; 8 nucleotides line up with TRBD1. The CDR3 consists of 20 residues. Germline loops: CDR1 SGHAT, CDR2 FQDESV (reference sequence). Trimming cost V 3 bases and J 0 bases; bases outside gene matches: 13. The CDR3 DNA is TGTGCCAGCAGCTTCGATCGGACCGGGACAGGCCTCTCCTATAATTCACCCCTCCACTTT. Amino acid sequence: CASSFDRTGTGLSYNSPLHF.

Details on this clonotype: This could be a read error, since a much larger clone is one nucleotide away. The chain links TRBV7-3 to TRBJ1-1, with a possible D match to TRBD1 (5 bases). V was cut by 2 bases and J by 0 bases, with 13 bases left in between. The CDR3 has 16 amino acids. Germline CDR1 SGHTA, CDR2 FQGTGA. The CDR3 bases are TGTGCCAGCAGCTTATGGGGGGGTCACCTGAACACTGAAGCTTTCTTT. Its protein is CASSLWGGHLNTEAFF.

The chain joins TRBV6-5 to TRBJ2-7; TRBD2 might be the D (6 bases). The V and J ends lost 2 bases and 4 bases respectively, with 12 bases between them. Germline-derived CDR1 and CDR2 are MNHEY and SVGAGI. The CDR3 is 14 residues long. CDR3 sequence reads: CASSYDMEGYEQYF. The DNA of the CDR3 is TGTGCCAGCAGTTACGACATGGAGGGATACGAGCAGTACTTC.

This clonotype was detected ten times or more. The chain is built from TRBV6-1 and TRBJ1-3, with a weak D call TRBD1 (6 bases). The CDR3 covers 15 residues. The germline V gene has CDR1 MNHNS and CDR2 SASEGT. The V end lost 2 bases, the J end lost 2 bases, and 10 bases lay between the germline ends. The CDR3 coding sequence is TGTGCCAGCAGTGAACAGGGGAACCCTGGAAACACCATATATTTT. Translated, it gives CASSEQGNPGNTIYF.

This clonotype was detected many times. The V gene is TRBV19, the J gene TRBJ2-7; 9 nucleotides align to TRBD1. The V segment lost 4 bases and the J segment 2 bases; nucleotides outside the gene matches: 9. The CDR3 runs 16 residues. Germline loops: CDR1 LNHDA, CDR2 SQIVND (reference sequence). The CDR3 spells CASSNPPWTGAYEQYF. The CDR3 DNA reads TGTGCCAGTAGTAATCCTCCTTGGACAGGGGCCTACGAGCAGTACTTC. The full variable domain, with the rest looked up from reference TRBV19 and TRBJ2-7, is DGGITQSPKYLFRKEGQNVTLSCEQNLNHDAMYWYRQDPGQGLRLIYYSQIVNDFQKGDIAEGYSVSREKKESFPLTVTSAQKNPTAFYLCASSNPPWTGAYEQYFGPGTRLTVT.

This clonotype was counted at least ten times. This rearrangement joins TRBV12-3 or TRBV12-4 to TRBJ2-7, with TRBD1 matching over 8 bases. After removal of 1 base from V and 1 base from J, the junction contained 6 bases not matched to a gene. This CDR3 is built from 16 residues. CDR3 residues: CASSLVSGTGSYEQYF. Written as DNA, the CDR3 is TGTGCCAGCAGTTTAGTCTCCGGGACAGGATCCTACGAGCAGTACTTC.

This clonotype showed up many times. The chain is built from TRBV18 and TRBJ2-5; D perhaps matches TRBD2 (5 bases). This CDR3 comprises 13 residues. Germline CDR1 is KGHSH and CDR2 is LQKENI. The V end was cut by 2 bases, the J end by 4 bases, with 8 bases between. The CDR3 region has the DNA TGTGCCAGCTCACCATCTGGACTAGAGACCCAGTACTTC. It is translated as CASSPSGLETQYF.

In this sample, this clonotype turned up many times. CDR3 region: CAIRVDSNQPQHF. The CDR3 region has the DNA TGTGCCATCAGGGTAGATAGCAATCAGCCCCAGCATTTT. The rearrangement links TRBV10-3 to TRBJ1-5; D is unclear. The CDR3 length is 13 residues. Germline CDR1 and CDR2: ENHRY and SYGVKD. The ends were cut back, 6 bases at V and 0 bases at J, with 6 bases in the middle.

The table lists this clonotype with many counts. The chain is built from TRBV27 and TRBJ2-2, with 9 bases lining up with TRBD1. Germline loops: CDR1 MNHEY, CDR2 SMNVEV (reference sequence). The CDR3 runs 16 residues. V dropped 5 bases and J dropped 2; count of bases not matched to a gene: 6. The CDR3 loop reads CASSHGTGRNTGELFF. CDR3 nucleotides: TGTGCCAGCAGTCACGGGACAGGGCGAAACACCGGGGAGCTGTTTTTT.

This clonotype has a count of ten or more. The chain employs TRBV12-3 or TRBV12-4 and TRBJ2-7, with 7 bases that match TRBD1. The J segment lost 4 bases and the V segment lost 5 bases, leaving 8 bases of the junction unmatched. The CDR3 has 14 residues. The CDR3 reads CASSPRQGRYEQYF. In nucleotides, the CDR3 is TGTGCCAGCAGTCCCCGACAGGGCCGATACGAGCAGTACTTC.